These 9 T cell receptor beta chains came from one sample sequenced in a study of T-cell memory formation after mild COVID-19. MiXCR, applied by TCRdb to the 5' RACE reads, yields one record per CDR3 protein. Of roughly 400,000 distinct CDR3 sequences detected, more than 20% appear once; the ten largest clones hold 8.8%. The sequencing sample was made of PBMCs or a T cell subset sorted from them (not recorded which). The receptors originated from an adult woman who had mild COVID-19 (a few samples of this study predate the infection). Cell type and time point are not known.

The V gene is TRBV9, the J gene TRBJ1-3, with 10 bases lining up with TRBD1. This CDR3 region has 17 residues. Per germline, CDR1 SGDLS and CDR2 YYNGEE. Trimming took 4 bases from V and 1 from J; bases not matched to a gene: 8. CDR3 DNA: TGTGCCAGCAGCTTGACAGGGGGCCAATTTTCTGGAAACACCATATATTTT. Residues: CASSLTGGQFSGNTIYF.

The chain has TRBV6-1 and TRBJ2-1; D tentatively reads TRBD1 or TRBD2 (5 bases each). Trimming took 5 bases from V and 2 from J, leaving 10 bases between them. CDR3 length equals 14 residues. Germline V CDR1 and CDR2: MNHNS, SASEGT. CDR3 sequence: CASSTTGPYNEQFF. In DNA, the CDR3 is TGTGCCAGCAGTACTACGGGACCCTACAATGAGCAGTTCTTC.

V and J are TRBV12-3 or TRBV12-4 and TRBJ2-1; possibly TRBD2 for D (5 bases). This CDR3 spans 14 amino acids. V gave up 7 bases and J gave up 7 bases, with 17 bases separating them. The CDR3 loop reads CASNPSGVWNEQFF. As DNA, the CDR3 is TGTGCCAGCAACCCGTCCGGGGTATGGAATGAGCAGTTCTTC.

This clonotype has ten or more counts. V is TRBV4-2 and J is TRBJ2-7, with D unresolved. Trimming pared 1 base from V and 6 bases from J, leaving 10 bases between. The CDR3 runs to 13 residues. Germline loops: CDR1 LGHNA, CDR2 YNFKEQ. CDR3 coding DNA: TGTGCCAGCAGCCAAGGGGCTCAAGGCGAGCAGTACTTC. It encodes CASSQGAQGEQYF.

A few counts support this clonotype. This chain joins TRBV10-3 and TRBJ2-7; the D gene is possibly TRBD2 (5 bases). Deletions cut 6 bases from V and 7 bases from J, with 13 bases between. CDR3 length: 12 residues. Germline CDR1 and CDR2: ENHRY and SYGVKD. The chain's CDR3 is CAIRDSVGEQYF. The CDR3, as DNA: TGTGCCATCAGAGATAGCGTAGGGGAGCAGTACTTC.

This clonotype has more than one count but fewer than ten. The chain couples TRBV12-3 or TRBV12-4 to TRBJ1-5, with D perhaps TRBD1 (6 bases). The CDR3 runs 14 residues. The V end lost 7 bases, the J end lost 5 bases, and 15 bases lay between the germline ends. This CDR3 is CASNPTGLDQPQHF. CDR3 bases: TGTGCCAGCAACCCAACAGGGTTGGATCAGCCCCAGCATTTT.

CDR3 nucleotides: TGCGCCAGCAGCACCCGGGACGGCCAAGAGACCCAGTACTTC. It codes for CASSTRDGQETQYF. This chain connects TRBV5-1 to TRBJ2-5; D could derive from TRBD1 or TRBD2 (5 bases each). The V end lost 4 bases, the J end lost 1 base, and 11 bases lay between the germline ends. Germline CDR1 and CDR2: SGHRS and YFSETQ. CDR3 length: 14 amino acids.

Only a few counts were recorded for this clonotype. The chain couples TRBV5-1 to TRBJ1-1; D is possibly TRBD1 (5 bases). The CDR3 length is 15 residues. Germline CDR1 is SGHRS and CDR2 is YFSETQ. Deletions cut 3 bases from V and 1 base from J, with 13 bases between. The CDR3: CASSWDGRANTEAFF. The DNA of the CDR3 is TGCGCCAGCAGCTGGGACGGCCGCGCGAACACTGAAGCTTTCTTT.

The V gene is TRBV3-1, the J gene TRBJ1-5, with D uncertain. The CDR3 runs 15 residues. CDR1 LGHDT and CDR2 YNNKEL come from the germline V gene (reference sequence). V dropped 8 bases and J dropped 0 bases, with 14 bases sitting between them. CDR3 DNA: TGTGCCAGCTCTATAGGGTTGGGTAGCAATCAGCCCCAGCATTTT. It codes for CASSIGLGSNQPQHF.